This is a list of T cell receptor beta chains from one sample in a study of T cell responses to AZD1222 COVID-19 vaccine. Libraries were prepared by immunoSEQ multiplex PCR; TCRdb keeps only in-frame clonotypes and omits some of them. The table lists approximately 88,000 clones, 90% to 95% of them singletons. Sequenced material: peripheral blood, taken on day 0 of AZD1222 vaccination. These receptors all come from an adult in good health. Both conserved end residues are part of each CDR3. The order of the fields is D gene, CDR3 length, J gene, clone size, V gene, CDR3 protein, CDR3 DNA. The D gene is left open where the match is weak. Rows may omit the clone size; those that give it use once, few, many or a size class.

D: .
length: 13
J: TRBJ2-1
size: .
V: TRBV13
CDR3: CASSDLVNGEQFF
DNA: TGTGCCAGCAGCGACTTGGTTAATGGTGAGCAGTTCTTC

D: TRBD1
length: 19
J: TRBJ1-1
size: .
V: TRBV9
CDR3: CASSVGLGTWTGSDTEAFF
DNA: TGTGCCAGCAGCGTAGGATTGGGGACCTGGACAGGTTCGGACACTGAAGCTTTCTTT

D: .
length: 14
J: TRBJ1-5
size: .
V: TRBV6-2/TRBV6-3
CDR3: CASSLSGPSQPQHF
DNA: TGTGCCAGCAGCCTCTCGGGACCTTCTCAGCCCCAGCATTTT

D: TRBD2
length: 17
J: TRBJ2-2
size: .
V: TRBV19
CDR3: CASSRLAGGLGTGELFF
DNA: TGTGCCAGTAGTAGGCTAGCGGGAGGGCTCGGCACCGGGGAGCTGTTTTTT

D: TRBD1
length: 17
J: TRBJ2-1
size: once
V: TRBV9
CDR3: CASSADAPGTGGDEQFF
DNA: TGTGCCAGCAGCGCTGACGCCCCTGGGACAGGGGGAGATGAGCAGTTCTTC

D: TRBD1
length: 15
J: TRBJ1-1
size: .
V: TRBV19
CDR3: CASSIDLSGTAEAFF
DNA: TGTGCCAGTAGTATAGATCTTTCCGGGACAGCTGAAGCTTTCTTT

D: .
length: 13
J: TRBJ2-5
size: .
V: TRBV29-1
CDR3: CSVEERMRETQYF
DNA: TGCAGCGTTGAAGAGAGGATGAGGGAGACCCAGTACTTC

D: .
length: 14
J: TRBJ2-7
size: .
V: TRBV27
CDR3: CASSWGPVYYEQYF
DNA: TGTGCCAGCAGTTGGGGCCCGGTCTACTACGAGCAGTACTTC

D: TRBD2
length: 16
J: TRBJ2-3
size: .
V: TRBV27
CDR3: CASSPVLAGGEDTQYF
DNA: TGTGCCAGCAGTCCCGTCCTAGCGGGAGGAGAAGATACGCAGTATTTT

D: .
length: 16
J: TRBJ1-1
size: .
V: TRBV28
CDR3: CASSLFAPGKDTEAFF
DNA: TGTGCCAGCAGTTTATTTGCCCCGGGGAAGGACACTGAAGCTTTCTTT

D: .
length: 15
J: TRBJ2-7
size: .
V: TRBV19
CDR3: CASSRTKRSSYEQYF
DNA: TGTGCCAGTAGTCGGACTAAGCGGAGCTCCTACGAGCAGTACTTC

D: TRBD1
length: 14
J: TRBJ1-6
size: .
V: TRBV28
CDR3: CASSLGQGNSPLHF
DNA: TGTGCCAGCAGTTTAGGACAGGGAAATTCACCCCTCCACTTT

D: TRBD2
length: 15
J: TRBJ2-1
size: once
V: TRBV7-3
CDR3: CASSELAGANNEQFF
DNA: TGTGCCAGCAGCGAATTAGCGGGGGCGAACAATGAGCAGTTCTTC

D: TRBD1
length: 17
J: TRBJ2-6
size: .
V: TRBV20-1
CDR3: CSASRDRGSGGANVLTF
DNA: TGCAGTGCTAGTAGGGACAGGGGCTCAGGTGGGGCCAACGTCCTGACTTTC

D: .
length: 16
J: TRBJ2-1
size: .
V: TRBV19
CDR3: CASSSPGGVPYNEQFF
DNA: TGTGCCAGTAGTAGCCCAGGAGGGGTCCCCTACAATGAGCAGTTCTTC

D: TRBD1
length: 14
J: TRBJ2-7
size: .
V: TRBV7-6
CDR3: CASSLESGGYEQYF
DNA: TGTGCCAGCAGCTTAGAGTCAGGGGGCTACGAGCAGTACTTC

D: .
length: 15
J: TRBJ2-7
size: .
V: TRBV7-9
CDR3: CASSLARQPSYEQYF
DNA: TGTGCCAGCAGCTTAGCGCGGCAGCCCTCCTACGAGCAGTACTTC

D: TRBD2
length: 17
J: TRBJ2-7
size: .
V: TRBV28
CDR3: CASSFKAGGLSSYEQYF
DNA: TGTGCCAGCAGTTTCAAAGCGGGAGGCCTCAGCTCCTACGAGCAGTACTTC

D: .
length: 13
J: TRBJ2-5
size: .
V: TRBV5-4
CDR3: CASSGRGLETQYF
DNA: TGTGCCAGCAGTGGAAGGGGCCTTGAGACCCAGTACTTC

D: TRBD2
length: 16
J: TRBJ2-7
size: .
V: TRBV19
CDR3: CASSPGTSGYSYEQYF
DNA: TGTGCCAGTAGTCCCGGGACTAGCGGATACTCCTACGAGCAGTACTTC

D: .
length: 13
J: TRBJ1-1
size: once
V: TRBV28
CDR3: CASSLTSNTEAFF
DNA: TGTGCCAGCAGTTTAACAAGCAACACTGAAGCTTTCTTT

D: .
length: 13
J: TRBJ1-1
size: .
V: TRBV15
CDR3: CATSRDGQAEAFF
DNA: TGTGCCACCAGCAGAGACGGACAAGCTGAAGCTTTCTTT

D: TRBD2
length: 14
J: TRBJ2-1
size: .
V: TRBV27
CDR3: CASTIAGVYNEQFF
DNA: TGTGCCAGCACTATAGCGGGAGTCTACAATGAGCAGTTCTTC

D: TRBD1
length: 17
J: TRBJ1-2
size: .
V: TRBV6-1
CDR3: CASSEGEGGASVGGYTF
DNA: TGTGCCAGCAGTGAAGGTGAAGGGGGCGCTTCCGTCGGGGGCTACACCTTC

D: TRBD2
length: 14
J: TRBJ2-2
size: .
V: TRBV13
CDR3: CASSAGLRSGELFF
DNA: TGTGCCAGCAGCGCGGGACTACGGTCCGGGGAGCTGTTTTTT

D: .
length: 13
J: TRBJ2-3
size: .
V: TRBV10-3
CDR3: CASSKRSTDTQYF
DNA: TGTGCCTCTAGTAAGCGGTCCACAGATACGCAGTATTTT

D: TRBD1
length: 14
J: TRBJ1-2
size: once
V: TRBV28
CDR3: CASSSNGQDYGYTF
DNA: TGTGCCAGCAGTTCCAATGGACAGGATTATGGCTACACCTTC

D: .
length: 20
J: TRBJ1-1
size: .
V: TRBV5-3
CDR3: CARSLGRRRGGPPLNTEAFF
DNA: TGTGCCAGAAGCTTGGGAAGAAGGAGGGGGGGCCCCCCCTTGAACACTGAAGCTTTCTTT

D: .
length: 15
J: TRBJ2-2
size: .
V: TRBV28
CDR3: CASSPGRANTGELFF
DNA: TGTGCCAGCAGTCCTGGACGAGCGAACACCGGGGAGCTGTTTTTT

D: TRBD2
length: 20
J: TRBJ2-7
size: .
V: TRBV5-5
CDR3: CASSLEGGTSVILQSYEQYF
DNA: TGTGCCAGCAGCTTGGAGGGCGGAACTAGCGTTATTCTACAATCCTACGAGCAGTACTTC

D: TRBD1
length: 13
J: TRBJ2-5
size: .
V: TRBV5-5
CDR3: CASKTGQMATQYF
DNA: TGTGCCAGCAAGACAGGGCAGATGGCGACCCAGTACTTC

D: TRBD1
length: 15
J: TRBJ1-6
size: .
V: TRBV19
CDR3: CASSIGTGLNSPLHF
DNA: TGTGCCAGTAGTATCGGGACAGGCCTTAATTCACCCCTCCACTTT

D: .
length: 16
J: TRBJ2-2
size: .
V: TRBV19
CDR3: CASREQPISNTGELFF
DNA: TGTGCCAGTAGGGAACAGCCGATCTCGAACACCGGGGAGCTGTTTTTT

D: .
length: 11
J: TRBJ1-2
size: .
V: TRBV3-1/TRBV3-2
CDR3: CAWKGEDGYTF
DNA: TGTGCCTGGAAGGGGGAGGATGGCTACACCTTC

D: .
length: 13
J: TRBJ2-1
size: .
V: TRBV7-7
CDR3: CASSGDAHNEQFF
DNA: TGTGCTAGCAGCGGAGACGCACACAATGAGCAGTTCTTC

D: TRBD1
length: 14
J: TRBJ1-2
size: .
V: TRBV24-1
CDR3: CATSDGDRIYGYTF
DNA: TGTGCCACCAGTGATGGGGACAGAATCTATGGCTACACCTTC

D: TRBD1
length: 14
J: TRBJ2-7
size: .
V: TRBV6-5
CDR3: CASREGQAPYEQYF
DNA: TGTGCCAGCAGAGAGGGACAGGCCCCCTACGAGCAGTACTTC

D: .
length: 13
J: TRBJ1-2
size: .
V: TRBV27
CDR3: CASSLGRNYGYTF
DNA: TGTGCCAGCAGTTTAGGGAGAAACTATGGCTACACCTTC

D: .
length: 13
J: TRBJ1-5
size: once
V: TRBV28
CDR3: CASRTPSNQPQHF
DNA: TGTGCCAGCAGAACACCCTCGAATCAGCCCCAGCATTTT

D: .
length: 13
J: TRBJ2-1
size: .
V: TRBV12-3/TRBV12-4
CDR3: CASSLDSYNEQFF
DNA: TGTGCCAGCAGTTTAGACAGCTACAATGAGCAGTTCTTC

D: .
length: 13
J: TRBJ2-1
size: .
V: TRBV18
CDR3: CASSPGASYEQFF
DNA: TGTGCCAGCTCACCCGGGGCTAGCTATGAGCAGTTCTTC

D: .
length: 16
J: TRBJ1-5
size: .
V: TRBV19
CDR3: CASSPSPTGINQPQHF
DNA: TGTGCCAGTAGTCCATCCCCGACGGGAATCAATCAGCCCCAGCATTTT